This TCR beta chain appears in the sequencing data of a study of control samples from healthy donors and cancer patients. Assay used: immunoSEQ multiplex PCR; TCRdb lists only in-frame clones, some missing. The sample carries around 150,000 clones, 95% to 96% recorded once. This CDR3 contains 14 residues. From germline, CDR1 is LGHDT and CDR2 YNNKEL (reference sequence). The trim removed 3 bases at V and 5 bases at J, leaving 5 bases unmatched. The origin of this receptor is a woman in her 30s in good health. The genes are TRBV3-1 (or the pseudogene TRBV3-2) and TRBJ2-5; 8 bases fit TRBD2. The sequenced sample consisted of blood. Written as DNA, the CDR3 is TGTGCCAGCAGCCATGTAGCGGGACCGGAGACCCAGTACTTC. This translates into CASSHVAGPETQYF.